A single sample is the source of the 20 T cell receptor beta chains below, sequenced in a study of spatial heterogeneity in lung cancer. As to time point: blood at routine non-recurrence follow-up after resection. TCRdb itself ran the 5' RACE reads through MiXCR, one entry per CDR3 protein. The table shows around 45,000 distinct CDR3 sequences, with 20% to 25% occurring only once. The sequenced sample was PBMCs, obtained at follow-up. The source is a female donor with early-stage non-small cell lung cancer.

The rearrangement joins TRBV2 to TRBJ1-2; perhaps TRBD1 as D (6 bases). Trimming pared 6 bases from V and 8 bases from J, leaving 13 bases between. Germline loops: CDR1 SNHLY, CDR2 FYNNEI. This CDR3 contains 12 residues. This chain's CDR3 is CASRGAGEGYTF. The DNA for the CDR3 is TGTGCCAGCAGAGGGGCAGGGGAAGGCTACACCTTC.

This clonotype showed up many times. Here the CDR3 reads CASTDSGRAFGGELFF. The CDR3 DNA follows: TGTGCCAGCACAGATAGCGGGAGGGCCTTTGGCGGGGAGCTGTTTTTT. The rearrangement uses TRBV12-3 or TRBV12-4 and TRBJ2-2; 11 bases are a match to TRBD2. Unmatched junction bases numbered 11, after V lost 7 bases and J lost 7 bases. The CDR3 extends over 16 amino acids.

This clonotype was seen repeatedly, ten times or more. The gene calls are TRBV29-1 and TRBJ2-4; TRBD1 might be the D (6 bases). CDR3 length: 13 residues. Deletions cut 6 bases from V and 1 base from J, with 10 bases between. Per germline, CDR1 SQVTM and CDR2 ANQGSEA. This CDR3 is CSVSTGAKNIQYF. CDR3 nucleotide sequence: TGCAGCGTATCTACAGGGGCCAAAAACATTCAGTACTTC.

The chain joins TRBV5-1 to TRBJ2-3; 13 bases fit TRBD2. The germline V gene has CDR1 SGHRS and CDR2 YFSETQ. The CDR3 is made up of 16 amino acids. J lost 4 bases, V lost 4 bases, and 6 bases had no gene match. The CDR3, as DNA: TGCGCCAGCAGCCAACTAGCGGGGGGGTCCTCAGATACGCAGTATTTT. Translation: CASSQLAGGSSDTQYF.

The rearrangement joins TRBV7-2 to TRBJ2-3; no reliable D call. The CDR3 consists of 14 residues. V lost 3 bases and J lost 4, with 11 bases in between. From germline, CDR1 is SGHTA and CDR2 FQGNSA. As DNA, the CDR3 is TGTGCCAGCAGCTTGAGTAGGAGCGCAGATACGCAGTATTTT. It translates to CASSLSRSADTQYF. Variable domain in full (rest from reference TRBV7-2 and TRBJ2-3): GAGVSQSPSNKVTEKGKDVELRCDPISGHTALYWYRQSLGQGLEFLIYFQGNSAPDKSGLPSDRFSAERTGGSVSTLTIQRTQQEDSAVYLCASSLSRSADTQYFGPGTRLTVL.

At least ten counts were recorded for this clonotype. The chain uses TRBV3-1 and TRBJ1-6; D remains ambiguous. With 5 bases removed from V and 5 bases from J, the gap between germline ends came to 10 bases. CDR3 length equals 14 residues. Germline CDR1 is LGHDT and CDR2 is YNNKEL (reference sequence). The CDR3 nucleotides are TGTGCCAGCAGCGCTCGGACCCATAATTCACCCCTCCACTTT. Protein: CASSARTHNSPLHF.

The sample holds a few counts of this clonotype. The chain uses TRBV9 and TRBJ2-5, with TRBD2 matching over 10 bases. J gave up 4 bases and V 3 bases, and 6 bases lay outside the gene matches. The length of the CDR3 is 15 residues. Germline CDR1 is SGDLS and CDR2 is YYNGEE. CDR3 residues: CASSDTSGEGETQYF. As DNA, the CDR3 is TGTGCCAGCAGCGATACTAGCGGGGAGGGAGAGACCCAGTACTTC.

This sequence joins TRBV5-1 and TRBJ2-3; D not certain. The V end was cut by 4 bases, the J end by 0 bases, with 6 bases between. CDR3 size: 13 residues. Germline V gene lookup returns CDR1 SGHRS and CDR2 YFSETQ. The CDR3 DNA sequence: TGCGCCAGCAGCCGCAGCAGCACAGATACGCAGTATTTT. This sequence encodes CASSRSSTDTQYF. The full variable domain, with the rest looked up from reference TRBV5-1 and TRBJ2-3, is KAGVTQTPRYLIKTRGQQVTLSCSPISGHRSVSWYQQTPGQGLQFLFEYFSETQRNKGNFPGRFSGRQFSNSRSEMNVSTLELGDSALYLCASSRSSTDTQYFGPGTRLTVL.

The V gene is TRBV11-2, the J gene TRBJ2-1, with 8 bases fitting TRBD1. The CDR3 sequence is 14 residues long. The trim removed 5 bases at V and 7 bases at J, leaving 7 bases unmatched. Germline CDR1 is SGHAT and CDR2 is FQNNGV. The CDR3 reads CASSQWTGQNEQFF. The CDR3 bases are TGTGCCAGCAGCCAGTGGACAGGGCAAAATGAGCAGTTCTTC.

This clonotype has just a few counts. The chain uses TRBV19 and TRBJ2-7, with TRBD1 matching 7 bases. V dropped 4 bases and J dropped 0; count of bases not matched to a gene: 6. The germline V gene has CDR1 LNHDA and CDR2 SQIVND (reference sequence). The CDR3 sequence is 15 residues long. This chain's CDR3 is CASSRQGPSSYEQYF. The DNA of the CDR3 is TGTGCCAGTAGTAGACAGGGCCCCAGCTCCTACGAGCAGTACTTC.

The chain carries TRBV6-5 and TRBJ1-6; D is ambiguous. CDR1 is MNHEY, CDR2 SVGAGI, per germline. Trimming took 3 bases from V and 9 from J, leaving 6 bases between them. The CDR3 is made up of 12 amino acids. CDR3 sequence reads: CASSYWGSPLHF. The CDR3, as DNA: TGTGCCAGCAGTTATTGGGGTTCACCCCTCCACTTT.

This clonotype was counted a few times. This chain uses TRBV11-1 with TRBJ1-1; D unclear. The germline V gene has CDR1 SGHAT and CDR2 FQDESV (reference sequence). CDR3 length equals 15 residues. V was clipped by 6 bases and J by 1 base, with 15 bases between them. For the CDR3, the DNA is TGTGCCAGCAGTCGCCGTTGGCGGGCGAACACTGAAGCTTTCTTT. It yields the protein CASSRRWRANTEAFF.

The J gene is TRBJ1-5, the V gene TRBV19, with TRBD1 identical over 8 bases. CDR1 and CDR2 from the germline V gene are LNHDA and SQIVND (reference sequence). The CDR3 extends over 15 amino acids. With V trimmed by 8 bases and J by 3 bases, 9 bases remained unmatched. The CDR3 coding sequence is TGTGCCAGTTCGACCCGGACAGGGTCCAATCAGCCCCAGCATTTT. Encoded protein: CASSTRTGSNQPQHF.

This clonotype was seen many times. V gene TRBV27 combines with J gene TRBJ2-3, with D hard to call. CDR3 size: 13 residues. Trimming stripped 7 bases from V and 6 bases from J, with 14 bases between. Germline V gene lookup returns CDR1 MNHEY and CDR2 SMNVEV (reference sequence). CDR3: CASNSNVLDTQYF. The CDR3 nucleotides are TGTGCCAGCAATTCTAACGTCTTGGATACGCAGTATTTT.

This clonotype was seen ten or more times. This chain uses TRBV3-1 with TRBJ2-5, with D possibly TRBD1 on 6 matching bases. Germline V gene sequence: CDR1 LGHDT, CDR2 YNNKEL (reference sequence). This CDR3 is 15 amino acids long. Between the trimmed V and J ends, which lost 0 bases and 7 bases, there was a span of 15 bases. CDR3 sequence reads: CASSQDATGGGTQYF. In DNA form, the CDR3 reads TGTGCCAGCAGCCAAGATGCGACAGGAGGAGGGACCCAGTACTTC.

The J gene is TRBJ2-2, the V gene TRBV10-3, with 10 bases identical to TRBD2. Germline V gene sequence: CDR1 ENHRY, CDR2 SYGVKD. The CDR3 consists of 15 residues. V was clipped by 6 bases and J by 7 bases; unmatched bases: 8. CDR3 amino acids: CAISAGLADIGELFF. The CDR3 nucleotides read TGTGCCATCAGCGCTGGACTAGCGGACATCGGGGAGCTGTTTTTT.

This clonotype was picked up a small number of times. The CDR3 spells CASTPFGEGRDNEQFF. Here the CDR3 DNA reads TGTGCCAGCACGCCGTTCGGGGAGGGCCGGGACAATGAGCAGTTCTTC. The chain couples TRBV11-1 to TRBJ2-1; 7 bases align to TRBD2. CDR3 size: 16 residues. From germline, CDR1 is SGHAT and CDR2 FQDESV (reference sequence). V shed 7 bases, J shed 5 bases, and the junction held 14 bases outside the gene matches.

The chain recombines TRBV29-1 with TRBJ2-3; D is unresolved. The CDR3 totals 13 residues. Trimming removed 2 bases at V and 3 bases at J, with 9 bases between. Germline lookup yields CDR1 SQVTM and CDR2 ANQGSEA. This CDR3 is CSVEWWGTDTQYF. For the CDR3, the DNA is TGCAGCGTTGAATGGTGGGGAACAGATACGCAGTATTTT.

This clonotype is labeled as large (0.1 to 1%). V is TRBV14 and J is TRBJ2-1; TRBD1 aligns across 9 bases. CDR3 length: 16 amino acids. Germline CDR1 and CDR2: SGHDN and FVKESK. After removal of 1 base from V and 5 bases from J, the junction contained 6 bases not matched to a gene. The CDR3, as DNA: TGTGCCAGCAGCCAAGTGCCGGGACAGGGTGACAATGAGCAGTTCTTC. Its protein is CASSQVPGQGDNEQFF.

V and J are TRBV6-6 and TRBJ2-7; 7 bases line up with TRBD1. The CDR3 has 15 amino acids. CDR1 and CDR2 (germline): MNHNY, SVGAGI (reference sequence). J gave up 3 bases and V 5 bases, and 10 bases lay outside the gene matches. The CDR3 DNA reads TGTGCCAGCAGTCCCTCCACGGACAGGATCTACGAGCAGTACGTC. Translated: CASSPSTDRIYEQYV.